The entry below gives a single T cell receptor (beta chain) sequence along with its context. These data originate in a study of blood T cell repertoires in COVID-19. The table came from immunoSEQ multiplex PCR; TCRdb's copy has only in-frame clones and leaves some out. The data contain about 280,000 clones, around 90% of them singletons. Trimming stripped 5 bases from V and 2 bases from J, with 10 bases between. In germline, CDR1 is MDHEN, CDR2 SYDVKM. The CDR3 is made up of 13 amino acids. The chain links TRBV28 to TRBJ2-7, with D possibly TRBD1 on 6 matching bases. Sequencing input: PBMCs or T cells enriched from blood (not recorded which). The TCR sequence derives from a man aged 40-49 years who had been exposed to COVID-19. DNA of the CDR3: TGTGCCAGCAGTCTCCGACAGGCCTACGAGCAGTACTTC. Translating it yields CASSLRQAYEQYF.